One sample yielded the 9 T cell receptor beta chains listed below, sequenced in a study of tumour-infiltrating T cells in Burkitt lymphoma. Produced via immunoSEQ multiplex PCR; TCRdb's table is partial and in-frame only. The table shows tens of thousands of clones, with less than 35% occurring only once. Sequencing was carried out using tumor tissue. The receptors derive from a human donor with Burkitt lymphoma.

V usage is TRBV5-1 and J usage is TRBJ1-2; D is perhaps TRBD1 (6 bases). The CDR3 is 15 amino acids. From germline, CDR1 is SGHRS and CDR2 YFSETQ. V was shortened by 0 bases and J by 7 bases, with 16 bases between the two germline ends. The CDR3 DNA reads TGCGCCAGCAGCTTGGCCACTGGGGGGCTAACTGGCTACACCTTC. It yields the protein CASSLATGGLTGYTF.

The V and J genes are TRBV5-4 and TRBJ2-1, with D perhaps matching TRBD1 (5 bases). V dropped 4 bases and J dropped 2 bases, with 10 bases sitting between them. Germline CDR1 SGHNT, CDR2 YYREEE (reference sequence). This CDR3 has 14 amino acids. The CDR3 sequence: CASSAMGPYNEQFF. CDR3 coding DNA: TGTGCCAGCAGCGCTATGGGGCCCTACAATGAGCAGTTCTTC. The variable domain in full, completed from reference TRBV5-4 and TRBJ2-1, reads ETGVTQSPTHLIKTRGQQVTLRCSSQSGHNTVSWYQQALGQGPQFIFQYYREEENGRGNFPPRFSGLQFPNYSSELNVNALELDDSALYLCASSAMGPYNEQFFGPGTRLTVL.

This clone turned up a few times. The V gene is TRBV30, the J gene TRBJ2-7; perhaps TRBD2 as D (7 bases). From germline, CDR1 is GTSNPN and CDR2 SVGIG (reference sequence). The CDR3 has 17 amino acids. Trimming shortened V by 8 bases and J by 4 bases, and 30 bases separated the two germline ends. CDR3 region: CAADSGRGTETGYEQYF. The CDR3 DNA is TGTGCCGCCGATTCAGGGAGGGGGACTGAAACCGGTTACGAGCAGTACTTC.

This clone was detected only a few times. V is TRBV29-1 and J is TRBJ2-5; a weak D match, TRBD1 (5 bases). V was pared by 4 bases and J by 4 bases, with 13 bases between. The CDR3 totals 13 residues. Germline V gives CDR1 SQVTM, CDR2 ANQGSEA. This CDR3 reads CSVAGLSGETQYF. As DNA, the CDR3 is TGCAGCGTTGCAGGGTTGAGTGGAGAGACCCAGTACTTC.

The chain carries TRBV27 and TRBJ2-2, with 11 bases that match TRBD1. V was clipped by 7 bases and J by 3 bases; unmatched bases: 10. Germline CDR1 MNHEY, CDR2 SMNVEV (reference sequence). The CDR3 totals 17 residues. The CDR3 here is CASKGGTGGRYTGELFF. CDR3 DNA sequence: TGTGCCAGCAAAGGTGGGACAGGGGGTCGGTACACCGGGGAGCTGTTTTTT.

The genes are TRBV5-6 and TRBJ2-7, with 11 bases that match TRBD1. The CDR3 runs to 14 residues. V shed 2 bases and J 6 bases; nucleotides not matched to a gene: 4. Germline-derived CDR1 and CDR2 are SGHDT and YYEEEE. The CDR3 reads CASSFWTGGFEQYF. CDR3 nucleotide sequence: TGTGCCAGCAGCTTTTGGACAGGGGGCTTCGAGCAGTACTTC.

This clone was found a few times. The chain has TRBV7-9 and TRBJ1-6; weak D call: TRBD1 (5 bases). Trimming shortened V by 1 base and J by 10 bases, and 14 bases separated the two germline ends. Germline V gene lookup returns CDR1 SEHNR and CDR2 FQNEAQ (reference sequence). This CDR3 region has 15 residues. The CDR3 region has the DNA TGTGCCAGCAGCTTAGGGGGGTCAGGGTGGTCACCCCTCCACTTT. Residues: CASSLGGSGWSPLHF.

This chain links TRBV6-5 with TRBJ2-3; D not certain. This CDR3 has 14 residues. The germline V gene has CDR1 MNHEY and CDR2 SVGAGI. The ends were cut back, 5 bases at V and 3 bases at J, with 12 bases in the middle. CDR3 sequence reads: CASSAWAWTDTQYF. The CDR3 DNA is TGTGCCAGCAGTGCTTGGGCCTGGACAGATACGCAGTATTTT.

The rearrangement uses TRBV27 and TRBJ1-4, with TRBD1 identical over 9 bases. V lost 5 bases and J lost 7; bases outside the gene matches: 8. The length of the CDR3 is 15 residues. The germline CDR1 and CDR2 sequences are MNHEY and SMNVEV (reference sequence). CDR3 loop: CASSEQGAMSEKLFF. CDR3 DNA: TGTGCCAGCAGTGAACAGGGGGCAATGAGTGAAAAACTGTTTTTT.